This TCR beta chain was found in a study of OX40 agonist ivuxolimab in advanced cancers. Across the study: Ivuxolimab, an antibody that agonizes OX40 (CD134), was administered to the patients. Administration of intravenous ivuxolimab to patients occurred every 2 weeks at 0.01 to 10 mg/kg. Study-wide results and caveats: Among patients with partial responses at 0.1-3.0 mg/kg, clonal expansion was among the lowest. Certain nonresponders additionally had low normalized T-cell clonal expansion.

On this clone itself: The target antigen is unknown.

This CDR3 has 17 residues. Trimming removed 1 base at V and 0 bases at J, with 15 bases between. Germline CDR1 SGHNT, CDR2 YYREEE (reference sequence). Clones were sequenced by immunoSEQ multiplex PCR, and TCRdb holds only the in-frame ones, with some missing. The sample gives roughly 89,000 clones, roughly 80% of which show up once; approximately 1.9% is in the top ten. The chain carries TRBV5-4 and TRBJ2-3; either TRBD1 or TRBD2 may supply D (5 bases each). This receptor was obtained from an adult with an advanced solid tumor such as melanoma, head and neck, liver or kidney cancer. Sequenced material: CD4+ or CD8+ T cells sorted from blood, taken in a trial of the OX40 agonist ivuxolimab. This CDR3 reads CASSLPGPRLSTDTQYF. The CDR3 DNA follows: TGTGCCAGCAGCTTGCCGGGACCCCGGCTTAGCACAGATACGCAGTATTTT.